This T cell receptor (beta chain) was captured by sequencing in a study of CD8+CD57+ T cells in acquired aplastic anemia. The overall study: Yields of DNA that came from sorted CD4+ and CD8+ cells averaged roughly 3.2 ug.

In its sample, this clonotype was seen many times. The use of genomic DNA as template underpinned the TCR beta VDJ and CDR3 profiling. TCRdb re-called the reads through MiXCR, storing one row per CDR3 protein. The sample gives about 170,000 distinct CDR3 sequences, approximately 60% of which show up once; 45% is in the top ten. The CDR3 covers 13 residues. Trimming shortened V by 4 bases and J by 5 bases, and 11 bases separated the two germline ends. CDR1 SNHLY and CDR2 FYNNEI come from the germline V gene. The material sequenced was sorted CD4+, CD8+, or CD8+CD57+ T cells (not recorded which) from PBMCs. This chain joins TRBV2 and TRBJ2-5, with D uncertain. This clonotype originated in a human donor in good health. The CDR3 reads CASSVRDRETQYF. The CDR3 nucleotides are TGTGCCAGCAGTGTTCGAGATCGGGAGACCCAGTACTTC.